The present entry profiles one T cell receptor (beta chain) with its context. Its antigen remains unknown. The study ran its PCR with 60 Vbeta and 13 Jbeta primers. TCRdb keeps only in-frame clones here, not all; method: immunoSEQ multiplex PCR. Altogether 100,000 to 150,000 clones are present, approximately 70% being singletons, with the ten largest covering roughly 2.7%. This record comes from a study of cytomegalovirus exposure and HLA in healthy donors. General study points: By a later analysis, the bulk of CMV-associated TCR beta chains appeared HLA-restricted.

This receptor was identified in a woman aged 60 to 75 in good health and CMV-seropositive. Specimen: PBMCs.

The CDR3 reads CASSSGVGALKRAQYF. CDR3 nucleotides: TGTGCCAGCAGTTCCGGTGTGGGGGCCCTGAAAAGGGCCCAGTACTTC. The V and J genes are TRBV27 and TRBJ2-5; D might be TRBD1 (6 bases). V gave up 4 bases and J gave up 9 bases, with 24 bases separating them. Germline lookup yields CDR1 MNHEY and CDR2 SMNVEV (reference sequence). CDR3 length: 16 amino acids.